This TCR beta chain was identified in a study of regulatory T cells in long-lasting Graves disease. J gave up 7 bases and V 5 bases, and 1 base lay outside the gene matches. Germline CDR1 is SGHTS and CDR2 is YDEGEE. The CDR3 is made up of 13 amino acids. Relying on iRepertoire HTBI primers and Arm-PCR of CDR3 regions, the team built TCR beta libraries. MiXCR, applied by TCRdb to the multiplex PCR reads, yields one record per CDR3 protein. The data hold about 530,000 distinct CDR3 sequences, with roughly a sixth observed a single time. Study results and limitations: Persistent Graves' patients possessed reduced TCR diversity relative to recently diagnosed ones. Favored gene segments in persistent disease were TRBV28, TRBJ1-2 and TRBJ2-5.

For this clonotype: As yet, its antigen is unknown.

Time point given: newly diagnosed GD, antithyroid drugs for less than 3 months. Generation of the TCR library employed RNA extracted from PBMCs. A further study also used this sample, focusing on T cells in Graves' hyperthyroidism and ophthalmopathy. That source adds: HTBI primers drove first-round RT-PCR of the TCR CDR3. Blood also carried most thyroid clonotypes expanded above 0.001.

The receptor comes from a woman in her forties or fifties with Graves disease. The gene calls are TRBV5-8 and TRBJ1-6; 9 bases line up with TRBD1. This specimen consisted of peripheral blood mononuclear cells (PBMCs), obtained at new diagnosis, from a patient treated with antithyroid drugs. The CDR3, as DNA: TGTGCCAGCAGACAGGGGGCGAATTCACCCCTCCACTTT. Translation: CASRQGANSPLHF.